A single sample gave rise to the 21 T cell receptor beta chains below, sequenced in a study of T cells expressing NK-cell markers. No DNA is given; TCRdb re-called the 5' RACE reads and lists each CDR3 protein once. The sample table sets out 440,000 or so distinct CDR3 sequences. The specimen was blood T cells: a sorted CD56 or NKG2C T cell subset, CD4+ or CD8+ T cells, or bulk PBMC T cells (not recorded which). The receptor set was obtained from a woman between 18 and 70 years old in good health.

The chain has TRBV19 and TRBJ1-1; TCRdb proposes TRBD1, but this gene call is untestable without DNA. The germline CDR1 and CDR2 sequences are LNHDA and SQIVND (reference sequence). The CDR3 spans 11 residues. This CDR3 is CASSIGAEAFF.

This chain connects TRBV10-3 to TRBJ1-6. Per germline, CDR1 ENHRY and CDR2 SYGVKD. This CDR3 is 14 amino acids long. This CDR3 reads CAIWRGLDNSPLHF.

The V and J genes are TRBV20-1 and TRBJ2-6; no DNA is available, so the TRBD1 call from TCRdb remains unchecked. The CDR3 length is 16 residues. The germline gives CDR1 DFQATT, CDR2 SNEGSKA (reference sequence). The CDR3 protein is CSARDATGTGANVLTF.

V gene TRBV12-3 or TRBV12-4 combines with J gene TRBJ1-1. This CDR3 comprises 13 residues. This CDR3 is CASSLQANTEAFF.

The chain carries TRBV6-2 or TRBV6-3 and TRBJ1-1. CDR1 and CDR2 from the germline V gene are MNHEY and SVGEGT. This CDR3 comprises 15 residues. This CDR3 is CASSYRDDPNTEAFF.

V usage is TRBV20-1 and J usage is TRBJ2-1; TCRdb indicates TRBD1, and absent DNA this call remains unverified. The germline CDR1 and CDR2 sequences are DFQATT and SNEGSKA (reference sequence). The CDR3 extends over 14 amino acids. The CDR3: CSASGTGEPNEQFF.

The chain employs TRBV7-9 and TRBJ1-5; absent DNA, TCRdb's TRBD1 call cannot be checked. CDR3 length equals 14 residues. Germline values: CDR1 SEHNR, CDR2 FQNEAQ (reference sequence). The CDR3: CASSPGVGNQPQHF.

The chain joins TRBV19 to TRBJ2-1; the D call from TCRdb, TRBD1, cannot be confirmed without DNA. The CDR3 runs 15 residues. Germline CDR1 reads LNHDA; CDR2 reads SQIVND (reference sequence). CDR3 sequence reads: CASSAQGARRQEQFF.

The chain recombines TRBV12-3 or TRBV12-4 with TRBJ2-3; there is no DNA to check the TCRdb D call of TRBD1. The length of the CDR3 is 14 residues. The CDR3 protein is CASSFERGGDTQYF.

The chain recombines TRBV10-3 with TRBJ2-7; the D gene TCRdb calls, TRBD2, cannot be checked with no DNA. The CDR3 is 14 residues long. Germline V gene data show CDR1 as ENHRY and CDR2 as SYGVKD. The CDR3 protein is CAISPGLAGYEQYF.

The chain joins TRBV11-3 to TRBJ2-1; TCRdb calls TRBD1, which cannot be checked without DNA. Germline loops: CDR1 SGHNT, CDR2 YENEEA. The CDR3 totals 15 residues. The CDR3 sequence is CASSLRSGERNEQFF. Combining the CDR3 with reference TRBV11-3 and TRBJ2-1 gives the whole variable domain EAGVVQSPRYKIIEKKQPVAFWCNPISGHNTLYWYLQNLGQGPELLIRYENEEAVDDSQLPKDRFSAERLKGVDSTLKIQPAELGDSAVYLCASSLRSGERNEQFFGPGTRLTVL.

The chain couples TRBV14 to TRBJ2-3. The CDR3 is made up of 15 amino acids. The germline V gene encodes CDR1 SGHDN and CDR2 FVKESK. The CDR3 sequence is CASSQDLGLTDTQYF.

This chain uses TRBV20-1 with TRBJ2-1; the D call of TRBD1 rests on TCRdb alone, since no DNA is present to check it. This CDR3 is built from 15 residues. Looked up from germline, CDR1 is DFQATT and CDR2 is SNEGSKA (reference sequence). The CDR3 here is CSARWGTYSYNEQFF.

This rearrangement joins TRBV7-2 to TRBJ2-6. The CDR3 loop spans 14 amino acids. Germline CDR1 is SGHTA and CDR2 is FQGNSA. The CDR3 region is CASSATPGANVLTF.

This chain connects TRBV6-2 or TRBV6-3 to TRBJ2-5. From germline, CDR1 is MNHEY and CDR2 SVGEGT. This CDR3 contains 13 residues. The CDR3 protein is CASSYPHQETQYF.

Here the CDR3 reads CSARYRGLETQYF. V gene TRBV20-1 combines with J gene TRBJ2-5; TCRdb's D gene call, TRBD1, goes unchecked for lack of DNA. Germline V gene data show CDR1 as DFQATT and CDR2 as SNEGSKA (reference sequence). CDR3 length equals 13 residues.

The chain links TRBV6-4 to TRBJ2-3; TCRdb reports TRBD2, a call that lacks DNA to check it against. There are 16 residues in the CDR3. CDR1 is MRHNA, CDR2 SNTAGT, per germline. The CDR3 sequence is CASSPGPAGGTDTQYF.

The chain combines TRBV12-3 or TRBV12-4 with TRBJ2-2; TCRdb designates TRBD1, a call that cannot be tested without DNA. This CDR3 spans 17 amino acids. The CDR3 loop is CASSFGGGGGHTGELFF.

The chain recombines TRBV7-2 with TRBJ1-5; TCRdb returns TRBD1, unconfirmable since there is no DNA. CDR3 size: 13 residues. Germline V CDR1 and CDR2: SGHTA, FQGNSA. This CDR3 reads CASSDRTRQPQHF.

The V gene is TRBV3-1, the J gene TRBJ2-7; with no DNA, the TCRdb D assignment of TRBD1 cannot be verified. This CDR3 has 15 amino acids. Germline loops: CDR1 LGHDT, CDR2 YNNKEL (reference sequence). CDR3 amino acids: CASSRAQSKGYEQYF.

The gene calls are TRBV11-2 and TRBJ2-3; TCRdb calls TRBD1, which cannot be checked without DNA. This CDR3 has 15 residues. Germline assignment: CDR1 SGHAT and CDR2 FQNNGV. This CDR3 reads CASSSTGGHTLEQYF.